This TCR beta chain was sequenced during a study of T cell responses to AZD1222 COVID-19 vaccine. In the study overall: Both about-4-week and about-12-week second-dose recipients were combined. General study results and limits: The number of AZD1222 recipients seropositive at baseline was only 5 to 7. Vaccination with two AZD1222 doses was followed by a rise in Spike-specific TCR breadth and depth.

This clone has only a few counts. Antigen specificity is unknown. The CDR3 has 14 amino acids. Germline CDR1 is SGDLS and CDR2 is YYNGEE. Trimming left V 4 bases short and J 4 bases short, with 14 bases between. Clones were read by immunoSEQ multiplex PCR, and TCRdb kept only the in-frame ones, dropping some. Of more than 85,000 clones listed, approximately 86% are singletons. The source is an adult in good health. The V and J genes are TRBV9 and TRBJ1-2, with D possibly being TRBD1 (6 bases). This material consisted of peripheral blood, taken on day 0 of AZD1222 vaccination. The CDR3 nucleotides are TGTGCCAGCAGCCCCAGACAGGCCGCCTATGGCTACACCTTC. Its translation is CASSPRQAAYGYTF.